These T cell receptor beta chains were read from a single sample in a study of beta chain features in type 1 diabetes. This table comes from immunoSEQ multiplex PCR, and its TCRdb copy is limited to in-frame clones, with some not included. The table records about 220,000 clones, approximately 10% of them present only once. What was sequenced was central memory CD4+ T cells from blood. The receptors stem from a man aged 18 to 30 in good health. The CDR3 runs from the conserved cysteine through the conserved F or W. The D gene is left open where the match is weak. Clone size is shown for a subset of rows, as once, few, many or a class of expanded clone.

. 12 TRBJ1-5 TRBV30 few CAWTRAGQPQHF TGTGCCTGGACTCGCGCCGGACAGCCCCAGCATTTT
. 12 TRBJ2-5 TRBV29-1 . CSVEDTQETQYF TGCAGCGTTGAAGATACCCAAGAGACCCAGTACTTC
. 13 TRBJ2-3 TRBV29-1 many CSVALGGADTQYF TGCAGCGTTGCTCTCGGGGGAGCGGATACGCAGTATTTT
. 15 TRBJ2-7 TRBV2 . CASSELAKISYEQYF TGTGCCAGCAGTGAACTTGCGAAGATATCCTACGAGCAGTACTTC
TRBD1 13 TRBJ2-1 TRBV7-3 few CASSSGQGAEQFF TGTGCCAGCAGCTCGGGACAGGGAGCTGAGCAGTTCTTC
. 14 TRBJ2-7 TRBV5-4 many CASSVFRADYEQYF TGTGCCAGCAGCGTCTTTCGGGCAGACTACGAGCAGTACTTC
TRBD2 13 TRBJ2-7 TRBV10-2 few CASKLAGEGEQYF TGCGCCAGCAAACTAGCGGGAGAGGGGGAGCAGTACTTC
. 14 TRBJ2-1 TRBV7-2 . CASSKAASYNEQFF TGTGCCAGCAGCAAAGCGGCCTCCTACAATGAGCAGTTCTTC
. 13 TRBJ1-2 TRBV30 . CAWSDSRGYGYTF TGTGCCTGGAGTGACTCGCGGGGGTATGGCTACACCTTC
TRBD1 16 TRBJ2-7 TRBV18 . CASSPTGQGGFYEQYF TGTGCCAGCTCACCAACAGGACAGGGGGGATTTTACGAGCAGTACTTC
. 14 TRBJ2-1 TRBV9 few CASSVAGLYNEQFF TGTGCCAGCAGCGTAGCAGGACTTTACAATGAGCAGTTCTTC
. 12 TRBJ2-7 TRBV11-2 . CASSLIGYEQYF TGTGCCAGCAGTCTAATCGGCTACGAGCAGTACTTC
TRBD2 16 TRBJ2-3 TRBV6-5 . CASSYSASGRAHTQYF TGTGCCAGCAGTTACTCGGCTAGCGGGAGGGCCCATACGCAGTATTTT
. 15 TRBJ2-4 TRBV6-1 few CASSDRKASKNIQYF TGTGCCAGCAGTGATCGCAAGGCGTCCAAAAACATTCAGTACTTC
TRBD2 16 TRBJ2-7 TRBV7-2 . CASSYDYGAGVVEQYF TGTGCCAGCAGCTACGACTACGGCGCGGGAGTTGTGGAGCAGTACTTC
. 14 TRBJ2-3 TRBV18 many CASSPGQLADTQYF TGTGCCAGCTCACCAGGGCAGCTGGCAGATACGCAGTATTTT
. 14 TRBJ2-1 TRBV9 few CASSPRTTYNEQFF TGTGCCAGCAGCCCCCGGACAACCTACAATGAGCAGTTCTTC
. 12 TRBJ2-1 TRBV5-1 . CASSLQDNEQFF TGCGCCAGCAGCTTGCAGGACAATGAGCAGTTCTTC
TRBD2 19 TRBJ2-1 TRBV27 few CASSPGTDTLAGVRNEQFF TGTGCCAGCAGTCCCGGGACCGATACTCTAGCGGGAGTTCGGAATGAGCAGTTCTTC
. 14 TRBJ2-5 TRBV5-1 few CASSDSAGRGTQYF TGCGCCAGCAGCGACAGTGCCGGTCGGGGGACCCAGTACTTC
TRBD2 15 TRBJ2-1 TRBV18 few CASSPSSGRNNEQFF TGTGCCAGCTCACCAAGTAGCGGGAGGAATAATGAGCAGTTCTTC
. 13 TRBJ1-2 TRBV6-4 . CASSVRTVTGYTF TGTGCCAGCAGTGTCCGAACAGTTACCGGCTACACCTTC
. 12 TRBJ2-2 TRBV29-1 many CSVGRNTGELFF TGCAGCGTGGGACGAAACACCGGGGAGCTGTTTTTT
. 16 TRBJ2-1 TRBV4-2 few CASSQAGDVARNEQFF TGTGCCAGCAGCCAAGCCGGGGACGTAGCTCGGAATGAGCAGTTCTTC
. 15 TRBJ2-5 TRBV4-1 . CASSRSSLGAETQYF TGCGCCAGCAGCCGATCCTCCCTGGGGGCAGAGACCCAGTACTTC
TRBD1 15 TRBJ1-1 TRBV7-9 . CASSPRGHGDTEAFF TGTGCCAGCAGCCCCAGGGGGCATGGAGACACTGAAGCTTTCTTT
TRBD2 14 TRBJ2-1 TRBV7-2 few CASKGGTTVDEQFF TGTGCCAGCAAGGGAGGGACTACGGTAGATGAGCAGTTCTTC
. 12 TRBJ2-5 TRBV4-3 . CASSQNGETQYF TGCGCCAGCAGCCAAAACGGGGAGACCCAGTACTTC
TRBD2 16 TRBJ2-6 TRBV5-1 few CASSGTSVSGANVLTF TGCGCCAGCAGCGGGACTAGCGTCTCTGGGGCCAACGTCCTGACTTTC
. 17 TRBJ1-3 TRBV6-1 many CASSEAARLVTGNTIYF TGTGCCAGCAGTGAAGCGGCCAGGCTAGTTACAGGAAACACCATATATTTT
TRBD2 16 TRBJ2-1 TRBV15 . CATSRDISGSGNEQFF TGTGCCACCAGCAGAGACATTAGCGGGAGTGGTAATGAGCAGTTCTTC
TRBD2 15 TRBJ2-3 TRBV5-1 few CASSIKTSGRDTQYF TGCGCCAGCAGCATAAAGACTAGCGGACGAGATACGCAGTATTTT
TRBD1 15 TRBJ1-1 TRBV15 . CATSREIGGMTEAFF TGTGCCACCAGCAGAGAGATAGGGGGCATGACTGAAGCTTTCTTT
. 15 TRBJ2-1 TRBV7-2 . CASSFDSSSYNEQFF TGTGCCAGCAGCTTCGACTCCAGCTCCTACAATGAGCAGTTCTTC
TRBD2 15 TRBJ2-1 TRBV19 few CASTREAGAYNEQFF TGTGCCTCTACCCGTGAAGCGGGAGCCTACAATGAGCAGTTCTTC